This entry concerns a single T cell receptor beta chain. The specificity of this receptor is unknown. No qualities accompany the bases; no much larger clone lies one base away. The record originates from a study of T cell changes during pregnancy in multiple sclerosis (dated by TCRdb to between 2018 and 2020). Looking at the study overall: The study looked at changes in the T cell repertoire across pregnancy in women with multiple sclerosis.

V loses 6 bases, J loses 8 bases, and the germline ends lie 16 bases apart. Sequences MNHNY (CDR1) and SVGAGI (CDR2) are obtained from the germline V gene (reference sequence). The CDR3 contains 14 residues, cysteine and phenylalanine counted. Only the CDR3 region is kept as DNA, spanning 42 bases read in frame from base 1. The method was the immunoSEQ multiplex PCR assay. Here the immuneACCESS table is served through TCRdb, limited to in-frame sequences with V and J called. Missing clones are a known gap in these copies; in checked studies unresolved V genes cover under half, and the rest lacks a known reason. Across this sample there are around 78,000 clones, with 85% to 95% seen only once. The ten largest make up approximately 2.5% of the sample.

This sequence was found in a female donor with multiple sclerosis, enrolled in a pregnancy study. Source: peripheral blood, taken in the second trimester of pregnancy. The chain is encoded by TRBV6-6 joined to TRBJ1-4; the D gene is possibly TRBD1, with 5 bases matching. The CDR3 protein is CASRFTGGDEKLFF. In nucleotides, the sequence is TGTGCCAGCAGATTCACAGGAGGGGACGAAAAACTGTTTTTT.